These 28 T cell receptor beta chains were all obtained from the same sample, sequenced in a study of blood T cell repertoires in COVID-19. Sequencing was performed with immunoSEQ multiplex PCR; in TCRdb, only in-frame clones are kept and a portion is missing. The sample comprises 150,000 to 200,000 clones, approximately 85% of which are singletons, and roughly 1.1% rests with the top ten. Source material: peripheral blood. The receptors were sampled from a man in his 60s who had recovered from COVID-19.

This clone showed up just once. The chain joins TRBV4-1 to TRBJ1-4, with D possibly being TRBD1 (5 bases). The CDR3 spans 16 residues. CDR1 and CDR2 from the germline V gene are MGHRA and YSYEKL. The V end lost 4 bases, the J end lost 3 bases, and 15 bases lay between the germline ends. The CDR3 sequence: CASSLVSGRSNEKLFF. The CDR3 DNA reads as TGCGCCAGCAGCCTCGTTTCAGGGCGTTCTAATGAAAAACTGTTTTTT.

The chain employs TRBV7-2 and TRBJ1-3, with D perhaps TRBD1 (6 bases). This CDR3 contains 14 residues. Trimming removed 4 bases from V and 2 bases from J, with 9 bases in between. Germline assignment: CDR1 SGHTA and CDR2 FQGNSA. The CDR3 DNA reads as TGTGCCAGCAGCTCGGGACAACCTGGAAACACCATATATTTT. Protein sequence: CASSSGQPGNTIYF.

This clone was seen a handful of times. Different DNA sequences within this sample yield the same CDR3. V is TRBV7-3 and J is TRBJ1-1; TRBD1 agrees at 8 bases. The length of the CDR3 is 13 residues. The V gene's germline CDR1 is SGHTA and CDR2 FQGTGA. V lost 5 bases and J lost 3; bases outside the gene matches: 2. The CDR3 region has the DNA TGTGCCAGCAGCGCGGACAGGGACACTGAAGCTTTCTTT. Translated, it gives CASSADRDTEAFF. Combining the CDR3 with reference TRBV7-3 and TRBJ1-1 gives the whole variable domain GAGVSQTPSNKVTEKGKYVELRCDPISGHTALYWYRQSLGQGPEFLIYFQGTGAADDSGLPNDRFFAVRPEGSVSTLKIQRTERGDSAVYLCASSADRDTEAFFGQGTRLTVV.

The chain recombines TRBV5-4 with TRBJ1-1; a possible D gene is TRBD1 (5 bases). Trimming took off 4 bases at V and 0 bases at J, with 10 bases between the two ends. This CDR3 has 14 residues. Germline CDR1 is SGHNT and CDR2 is YYREEE (reference sequence). CDR3 in amino acids: CASSRGHLNTEAFF. The CDR3, as DNA: TGTGCCAGCAGCCGCGGACACTTGAACACTGAAGCTTTCTTT.

This clone was counted between two and nine times. V gene TRBV12-3 or TRBV12-4 combines with J gene TRBJ2-1, with unresolved D. V lost 7 bases and J lost 3, with 7 bases in between. The CDR3 has 12 residues. The CDR3 sequence is CASTLGYNEQFF. The CDR3 DNA reads as TGTGCCAGCACCCTCGGCTACAATGAGCAGTTCTTC.

CDR3 sequence: CASRPDNSPLHF. CDR3 nucleotide sequence: TGTGCCAGCAGACCGGATAATTCACCCCTCCACTTT. The V gene is TRBV12-3 or TRBV12-4, the J gene TRBJ1-6; D gene unclear. The CDR3 loop spans 12 amino acids. Trimming pared 6 bases from V and 5 bases from J, leaving 5 bases between.

The gene calls are TRBV9 and TRBJ2-5, with 8 bases matching TRBD2. This CDR3 spans 18 amino acids. V trimming: 4 bases; J trimming: 0 bases; junction bases outside the gene matches: 14. Germline V gene lookup returns CDR1 SGDLS and CDR2 YYNGEE. The CDR3 DNA is TGTGCCAGCAGCTCCCGAGGTATGACTAGCGAATACCAAGAGACCCAGTACTTC. This gives the protein CASSSRGMTSEYQETQYF. The full variable domain, its missing parts supplied by reference TRBV9 and TRBJ2-5, is DSGVTQTPKHLITATGQRVTLRCSPRSGDLSVYWYQQSLDQGLQFLIQYYNGEERAKGNILERFSAQQFPDLHSELNLSSLELGDSALYFCASSSRGMTSEYQETQYFGPGTRLLVL.

This chain joins TRBV12-3 or TRBV12-4 and TRBJ1-5; D unclear. Deletions cut 5 bases from V and 9 bases from J, with 8 bases between. CDR3 length: 11 amino acids. For the CDR3, the DNA is TGTGCCAGCAGTCCGGGAGGGCCCCAGCATTTT. This translates into CASSPGGPQHF.

The CDR3 DNA sequence: TGTGCCAGCAGTTTAAGCTCCGAGACCCAGTACTTC. Translated: CASSLSSETQYF. The chain uses TRBV12-3 or TRBV12-4 and TRBJ2-5; no clear D gene. The CDR3 is 12 amino acids. Trimming stripped 2 bases from V and 5 bases from J, with 6 bases between.

This clone was observed a single time. At one end the junction does not follow the germline gene, possibly because of a read error. The rearrangement joins TRBV5-1 to TRBJ1-1, with TRBD1 matching 8 bases. The CDR3 spans 12 residues. CDR1 and CDR2 (germline): SGHRS, YFSETQ. The CDR3 bases are TGCGCCAGCAGCGCCGGACAGGGTGAAGGTTTCTTT. As protein: CASSAGQGEGFF.

This rearrangement joins TRBV7-9 to TRBJ1-4; D call uncertain. Germline V gene lookup returns CDR1 SEHNR and CDR2 FQNEAQ (reference sequence). The CDR3 totals 11 residues. V lost 7 bases to trimming and J lost 8 bases, with 8 bases between them. The CDR3 sequence is CASTRGEKLFF. In nucleotides, the CDR3 is TGTGCCAGCACTCGAGGGGAAAAACTGTTTTTT.

The chain is built from TRBV3-1 (or the pseudogene TRBV3-2) and TRBJ2-2; possibly TRBD1 for D (7 bases). Trimming shortened V by 8 bases and J by 5 bases, and 18 bases separated the two germline ends. CDR1 is LGHDT and CDR2 is YNNKEL in the germline V gene (reference sequence). The CDR3 has 15 amino acids. The CDR3 region has the DNA TGTGCCAGCGCTAGGCGGAGGGGGCAAACCGGGGAGCTGTTTTTT. Translation: CASARRRGQTGELFF.

J is TRBJ1-1 and V is TRBV29-1; D unresolved. This CDR3 is built from 14 residues. V gave up 6 bases and J gave up 4 bases, with 18 bases separating them. Germline V gene sequence: CDR1 SQVTM, CDR2 ANQGSEA. CDR3 loop: CSVGIGVSSTEAFF. The CDR3 nucleotides read TGCAGCGTCGGGATCGGGGTATCGAGCACTGAAGCTTTCTTT.

The chain combines TRBV4-2 with TRBJ1-2; D possibly corresponds to TRBD1 (6 bases). Germline values: CDR1 LGHNA, CDR2 YNFKEQ. The germline V and J ends were trimmed by 0 bases and 8 bases, with 16 bases remaining between them. The CDR3 is 15 amino acids. The DNA of the CDR3 is TGTGCCAGCAGCCAAGATTACAGGGAAGGAGGAGGCTACACCTTC. It yields the protein CASSQDYREGGGYTF.

The chain recombines TRBV11-1 with TRBJ2-5; possibly TRBD2 for D (6 bases). CDR1 is SGHAT and CDR2 is FQDESV in the germline V gene (reference sequence). Trimming took off 6 bases at V and 4 bases at J, with 15 bases between the two ends. The CDR3 length is 14 residues. CDR3 residues: CASSPAGSGETQYF. CDR3 sequence (DNA): TGTGCCAGCAGTCCTGCGGGGTCTGGAGAGACCCAGTACTTC.

This clone was recorded once. V and J are TRBV23-1 and TRBJ1-4, with TRBD1 matching over 12 bases. TRBV23-1 is given ORF status, its function remaining uncertain. V was pared by 7 bases and J by 3 bases, with 6 bases of the junction left unmatched. This CDR3 is built from 16 residues. CDR3 coding DNA: TGCGCCAGCACCCTTGGGACAGGGGGCCCTAATGAAAAACTGTTTTTT. Amino acids: CASTLGTGGPNEKLFF.

J is TRBJ1-2 and V is TRBV19; 7 positions match TRBD1. The CDR3 is made up of 18 amino acids. Trimming removed 1 base from V and 1 base from J; junction bases left unmatched: 12. In germline, CDR1 is LNHDA, CDR2 SQIVND (reference sequence). The DNA of the CDR3 is TGTGCCAGTAGTATAGGAGGACCGGCGACAGGGTTTAACTATGGCTACACCTTC. Residues: CASSIGGPATGFNYGYTF.

The chain joins TRBV5-5 to TRBJ2-5; the match to TRBD1 covers 7 bases. Germline trimming cut 0 bases from V and 4 bases from J; bases unmatched to any gene: 6. The CDR3 has 15 residues. Germline loops: CDR1 SGHKS, CDR2 YYEKEE (reference sequence). CDR3 DNA: TGTGCCAGCAGCTTGGGGGACAGAGTGGGAGAGACCCAGTACTTC. As protein: CASSLGDRVGETQYF.

The chain uses TRBV30 and TRBJ2-7; 10 bases are a match to TRBD1. The CDR3 covers 16 residues. The germline V gene has CDR1 GTSNPN and CDR2 SVGIG (reference sequence). Germline trimming cut 3 bases from V and 6 bases from J; bases unmatched to any gene: 14. The CDR3 is CAWSARPGQGGSEQYF. The CDR3, as DNA: TGTGCCTGGAGCGCCCGACCTGGACAGGGGGGCTCCGAGCAGTACTTC.

This clone occurred once. The V and J genes are TRBV5-1 and TRBJ1-1, with unresolved D. This CDR3 has 14 amino acids. Trimming shortened V by 4 bases and J by 3 bases, and 13 bases separated the two germline ends. Germline CDR1 and CDR2: SGHRS and YFSETQ. The CDR3 coding sequence is TGCGCCAGCAGCCCCCCCTGGGGAGACACTGAAGCTTTCTTT. It is translated as CASSPPWGDTEAFF.

The J gene is TRBJ2-7, the V gene TRBV7-6; tentatively, D is TRBD2 (6 bases). The V end was cut by 1 base, the J end by 3 bases, with 13 bases between. Germline CDR1 SGHVS, CDR2 FNYEAQ. This CDR3 is built from 15 residues. In DNA, the CDR3 is TGTGCCAGCAGCTTAGAGGGACTGGGGAACTACGAGCAGTACTTC. Translating gives CASSLEGLGNYEQYF.

This chain uses TRBV2 with TRBJ2-5, with 7 nucleotides matching TRBD1. The J segment lost 4 bases and the V segment lost 5 bases, leaving 4 bases of the junction unmatched. Germline V gives CDR1 SNHLY, CDR2 FYNNEI. CDR3 length: 13 residues. CDR3 amino acids: CASSRDRVETQYF. DNA for the CDR3: TGTGCCAGCAGTAGAGACAGGGTAGAGACCCAGTACTTC.

The CDR3 DNA is TGTGCCACCAAGGGGGACGGATATGGCTACACCTTC. Amino acids: CATKGDGYGYTF. This chain links TRBV24-1 with TRBJ1-2; TRBD1 might be the D (6 bases). The germline gives CDR1 KGHDR, CDR2 SFDVKD. The CDR3 spans 12 residues. The V and J ends lost 8 bases and 5 bases respectively, with 11 bases between them.

The rearrangement joins TRBV7-2 to TRBJ1-2; 7 bases agree with TRBD1. Per germline, CDR1 SGHTA and CDR2 FQGNSA. V shed 2 bases and J 1 base; nucleotides not matched to a gene: 4. The CDR3 has 15 amino acids. CDR3 bases: TGTGCCAGCAGCTTAAGAGGGGGCAATAACTATGGCTACACCTTC. Translation gives CASSLRGGNNYGYTF. The full variable domain, in which reference TRBV7-2 and TRBJ1-2 provide the parts outside the CDR3, is GAGVSQSPSNKVTEKGKDVELRCDPISGHTALYWYRQSLGQGLEFLIYFQGNSAPDKSGLPSDRFSAERTGGSVSTLTIQRTQQEDSAVYLCASSLRGGNNYGYTFGSGTRLTVV.

This chain uses TRBV20-1 with TRBJ1-1; D not resolved. This CDR3 spans 14 amino acids. With 3 bases removed from V and 0 bases from J, the gap between germline ends came to 11 bases. CDR1 and CDR2 from the germline V gene are DFQATT and SNEGSKA (reference sequence). CDR3 protein: CSASVAALNTEAFF. The CDR3 nucleotides read TGCAGTGCTAGTGTCGCAGCGCTGAACACTGAAGCTTTCTTT.

This chain connects TRBV7-9 to TRBJ2-3; D gene ambiguous. V was trimmed by 2 bases and J by 0 bases, leaving 12 bases between them. Germline CDR1 SEHNR, CDR2 FQNEAQ (reference sequence). The CDR3 loop spans 16 amino acids. CDR3 DNA sequence: TGTGCCAGCAGCTTAAACGACATATCTAGCACAGATACGCAGTATTTT. Protein: CASSLNDISSTDTQYF.

A single count supports this clone. This sequence joins TRBV12-3 or TRBV12-4 and TRBJ1-6; maybe TRBD1 (5 bases). The CDR3 contains 12 residues. V lost 6 bases to trimming and J lost 8 bases, with 8 bases between them. This chain's CDR3 is CASSPGYSPLHF. As DNA, the CDR3 is TGTGCCAGCAGCCCAGGGTATTCACCCCTCCACTTT.

The DNA of the CDR3 is TGTGCCAGTAGTATAGGCCCCGGACAGGACTCTGGCTACACCTTC. Its translation is CASSIGPGQDSGYTF. The V gene is TRBV19, the J gene TRBJ1-2, with 7 nucleotides matching TRBD1. The V segment lost 1 base and the J segment 7 bases; nucleotides outside the gene matches: 9. The V gene's germline CDR1 is LNHDA and CDR2 SQIVND (reference sequence). The CDR3 spans 15 residues.